The 31 T cell receptor beta chains below all came from one sample that was sequenced in a study of CD8 T cells in ankylosing spondylitis. General study findings and limits: Blood of patients with ankylosing spondylitis appeared to be characterized by a TCR beta motif of seven or eight highly homologous variants.

The antigens of these receptors remain unknown. MiXCR, run by TCRdb on the 5' RACE reads, gives a single entry per CDR3 protein. The table has 700,000 or so distinct CDR3 sequences, around 20% seen once. Sequencing input: blood, either unsorted or a sorted T cell fraction (not recorded which). The source is a male donor with ankylosing spondylitis.

This clonotype was seen only once. This sequence joins TRBV20-1 and TRBJ2-7; 9 bases align to TRBD1. Germline V gives CDR1 DFQATT, CDR2 SNEGSKA (reference sequence). The V segment lost 5 bases and the J segment 6 bases; nucleotides outside the gene matches: 5. The CDR3 covers 12 residues. The CDR3 region is CSAATGGTEQYF. The CDR3 DNA sequence: TGCAGTGCTGCGACAGGGGGAACCGAGCAGTACTTC.

The chain recombines TRBV29-1 with TRBJ2-1, with 7 bases fitting TRBD2. CDR1 SQVTM and CDR2 ANQGSEA come from the germline V gene. The CDR3 runs to 17 residues. The V segment lost 0 bases and the J segment 3 bases; nucleotides outside the gene matches: 11. The CDR3 is CSVEDRRTGRYYNEQFF. CDR3 nucleotides: TGCAGCGTTGAAGATCGGCGTACCGGGAGGTACTACAATGAGCAGTTCTTC.

This chain links TRBV7-9 with TRBJ1-5, with a possible D match to TRBD1 (5 bases). CDR1 SEHNR and CDR2 FQNEAQ come from the germline V gene (reference sequence). The ends were cut back, 4 bases at V and 2 bases at J, with 12 bases in the middle. CDR3 length equals 15 residues. Here the CDR3 reads CASSSGPGRNQPQHF. The CDR3 DNA follows: TGTGCCAGCAGCTCGGGACCAGGTCGCAATCAGCCCCAGCATTTT.

V usage is TRBV20-1 and J usage is TRBJ1-1; 10 positions match TRBD1. The CDR3 length is 15 residues. Germline V gene sequence: CDR1 DFQATT, CDR2 SNEGSKA (reference sequence). With V trimmed by 5 bases and J by 5 bases, 11 bases remained unmatched. As DNA, the CDR3 is TGCAGTGCTCAGTCGGGACAGGGGTCGCCGACTGAAGCTTTCTTT. Translating it yields CSAQSGQGSPTEAFF.

This clonotype was observed a handful of times. J is TRBJ1-2 and V is TRBV9; possibly TRBD1 for D (6 bases). The CDR3 is 12 residues long. The germline V and J ends were trimmed by 3 bases and 8 bases, with 11 bases remaining between them. CDR1 is SGDLS and CDR2 is YYNGEE in the germline V gene. The CDR3 sequence is CASSGDRPGYTF. CDR3 nucleotides: TGTGCCAGCAGCGGTGACAGGCCCGGCTACACCTTC.

The rearrangement links TRBV20-1 to TRBJ1-5; the D is unclear. V shed 3 bases and J shed 7 bases, with 19 bases lying between them. The CDR3 consists of 15 residues. Germline CDR1 reads DFQATT; CDR2 reads SNEGSKA (reference sequence). As DNA, the CDR3 is TGCAGTGCTAGTGGCTCCAACTCCGTCGGCCAGCCCCAGCATTTT. The encoded protein is CSASGSNSVGQPQHF.

The chain couples TRBV9 to TRBJ2-1; D is possibly TRBD2 (6 bases). The V gene lost 0 bases and the J gene lost 3 bases, with 10 bases spanning the gap. CDR3 size: 15 residues. Germline CDR1 is SGDLS and CDR2 is YYNGEE. CDR3 DNA sequence: TGTGCCAGCAGCGTAGTAGGAGGGAACTACAATGAGCAGTTCTTC. As protein: CASSVVGGNYNEQFF.

The rearrangement links TRBV20-1 to TRBJ2-7; the match to TRBD1 covers 9 bases. Unmatched junction bases numbered 12, after V lost 6 bases and J lost 6 bases. Germline V CDR1 and CDR2: DFQATT, SNEGSKA (reference sequence). The CDR3 is 14 residues long. CDR3 bases: TGCAGTGCGACAACAGGGGGCTGGTCTGCCGAGCAGTACTTC. Its translation: CSATTGGWSAEQYF.

The chain carries TRBV3-1 and TRBJ2-7, with 12 nucleotides matching TRBD2. CDR3 length: 16 residues. The V segment lost 4 bases and the J segment 5 bases; nucleotides outside the gene matches: 9. CDR1 is LGHDT, CDR2 YNNKEL, per germline (reference sequence). Here the CDR3 reads CASSPPTSGGLHEQYF. CDR3 coding DNA: TGTGCCAGCAGCCCCCCGACTAGCGGGGGATTGCACGAGCAGTACTTC.

This clonotype was detected only a few times. V usage is TRBV29-1 and J usage is TRBJ2-3; possible D gene TRBD2, 6 bases. V lost 3 bases, J lost 4 bases, and 17 bases lay in between. Germline values: CDR1 SQVTM, CDR2 ANQGSEA. The length of the CDR3 is 15 residues. CDR3 region: CSVDRGRRAADTQYF. CDR3 nucleotides: TGCAGCGTTGATAGAGGGCGGAGGGCCGCAGATACGCAGTATTTT.

The CDR3 here is CASSERPGLAGYNEQFF. The CDR3 DNA reads TGTGCCAGCAGCGAACGTCCGGGACTAGCGGGGTACAATGAGCAGTTCTTC. The rearrangement uses TRBV7-3 and TRBJ2-1; TRBD2 agrees at 13 bases. The V and J ends lost 5 bases and 4 bases, in that order; junction bases with no gene match: 8. Looked up from germline, CDR1 is SGHTA and CDR2 is FQGTGA. The CDR3 is 17 amino acids.

This clonotype was counted a few times. This chain joins TRBV7-8 and TRBJ2-2; 11 bases match TRBD2. The V and J ends lost 3 bases and 3 bases, in that order; junction bases with no gene match: 3. In germline, CDR1 is SGHVS, CDR2 FQNEAQ. This CDR3 contains 16 residues. CDR3 region: CASSFPLAGDTGELFF. For the CDR3, the DNA is TGTGCCAGCAGCTTCCCACTAGCGGGGGACACCGGGGAGCTGTTTTTT.

This clonotype was recorded a few times. The V gene is TRBV15, the J gene TRBJ2-3, with D possibly TRBD1 on 5 matching bases. The germline gives CDR1 LNHNV, CDR2 YYDKDF (reference sequence). The CDR3 contains 15 residues. Trimming cost V 8 bases and J 2 bases, with 17 bases left between them. DNA of the CDR3: TGTGCCACCGCTGTTCTGGGGCTGAACACAGATACGCAGTATTTT. It encodes CATAVLGLNTDTQYF.

The chain joins TRBV4-3 to TRBJ2-1, with 9 bases identical to TRBD2. CDR3 size: 17 residues. CDR1 LGHNA and CDR2 YSLEER come from the germline V gene. V shed 2 bases, J shed 9 bases, and the junction held 14 bases outside the gene matches. CDR3 DNA sequence: TGCGCCAGCAGCCAAACCCTGGCGGGAGGGATGGCAGGTGAGCAGTTCTTC. This encodes CASSQTLAGGMAGEQFF.

The chain uses TRBV20-1 and TRBJ1-2, with D tentatively TRBD1 (6 bases). Germline CDR1 and CDR2: DFQATT and SNEGSKA (reference sequence). CDR3 length: 13 amino acids. The V and J ends lost 0 bases and 5 bases respectively, with 10 bases between them. Here the CDR3 reads CSARDPRGYGYTF. The DNA of the CDR3 is TGCAGTGCTAGAGATCCGAGGGGGTATGGCTACACCTTC.

A few counts support this clonotype. The rearrangement uses TRBV12-3 or TRBV12-4 and TRBJ2-5; 8 bases align to TRBD1. The CDR3 contains 14 residues. Losses at the gene ends were 3 bases for V and 5 bases for J; bases not matched to a gene: 5. The CDR3 DNA sequence: TGTGCCAGCAGTTTGCAGGGGGCACGGGAGACCCAGTACTTC. Protein sequence: CASSLQGARETQYF.

The V gene is TRBV5-1, the J gene TRBJ2-5, with D tentatively TRBD1 (6 bases). CDR3 length equals 14 residues. Per germline, CDR1 SGHRS and CDR2 YFSETQ. Deletions cut 0 bases from V and 5 bases from J, with 11 bases between. In nucleotides, the CDR3 is TGCGCCAGCAGCTTGGCAGCTAGGGGGGAGACCCAGTACTTC. Amino acids: CASSLAARGETQYF.

This clonotype was picked up a small number of times. V usage is TRBV4-3 and J usage is TRBJ2-7; the match to TRBD1 covers 8 bases. V lost 4 bases and J lost 2; bases outside the gene matches: 4. Germline CDR1 LGHNA, CDR2 YSLEER. The CDR3 sequence is 14 residues long. The CDR3 coding sequence is TGCGCCAGCAGCCCGGACAGGGATACCTACGAGCAGTACTTC. It encodes CASSPDRDTYEQYF.

The chain is built from TRBV11-3 and TRBJ2-3, with no clear D. The V gene's germline CDR1 is SGHNT and CDR2 YENEEA. The CDR3 length is 12 residues. Trimming stripped 6 bases from V and 8 bases from J, with 12 bases between. The CDR3 loop is CASSFPGPTQYF. In DNA form, the CDR3 reads TGTGCCAGCAGTTTCCCGGGTCCTACGCAGTATTTT.

This clonotype was recorded at least ten times. The chain links TRBV28 to TRBJ2-2, with no clear D. CDR3 size: 14 residues. Looked up from germline, CDR1 is MDHEN and CDR2 is SYDVKM. Trimming cost V 6 bases and J 9 bases, with 17 bases left between them. The CDR3 DNA reads TGTGCCAGCAGGGTGGACCGTGGTCTGAGGGAGCTGTTTTTT. Amino acid sequence: CASRVDRGLRELFF.

The chain employs TRBV6-2 or TRBV6-3 and TRBJ1-1; no reliable D call. The CDR3 is 11 residues long. CDR1 is MNHEY and CDR2 is SVGEGT in the germline V gene. V was trimmed by 5 bases and J by 11 bases, leaving 12 bases between them. For the CDR3, the DNA is TGTGCCAGCAGTAATTCACGAGTGGCTTTCTTT. Its protein is CASSNSRVAFF.

The chain is built from TRBV4-1 and TRBJ2-2; D uncertain. The CDR3 consists of 18 residues. From germline, CDR1 is MGHRA and CDR2 YSYEKL. Trimming pared 1 base from V and 4 bases from J, leaving 19 bases between. The CDR3 spells CASSQGLAERGFTGELFF. The DNA of the CDR3 is TGCGCCAGCAGCCAAGGTTTAGCAGAGCGTGGCTTCACCGGGGAGCTGTTTTTT.

This clonotype was counted only a few times. The gene calls are TRBV12-3 or TRBV12-4 and TRBJ1-1; D call uncertain. This CDR3 has 10 residues. V was shortened by 7 bases and J by 8 bases, with 8 bases between the two germline ends. In nucleotides, the CDR3 is TGTGCCAGCACCGGGCGCGAAGCTTTCTTT. Translating gives CASTGREAFF.

The V call is TRBV5-5, the J call TRBJ1-3, with no clear D. The CDR3 spans 13 residues. Germline CDR1 reads SGHKS; CDR2 reads YYEKEE (reference sequence). Trimming took off 4 bases at V and 3 bases at J, with 8 bases between the two ends. The CDR3 loop is CASSGDFGNTIYF. CDR3 bases: TGTGCCAGCAGCGGAGACTTTGGAAACACCATATATTTT.

This clonotype was picked up a small number of times. This chain joins TRBV20-1 and TRBJ1-1; no firm D call. Per the germline V gene, CDR1 is DFQATT and CDR2 is SNEGSKA (reference sequence). The CDR3 is 15 amino acids. V was shortened by 5 bases and J by 1 base, with 17 bases between the two germline ends. The chain's CDR3 is CSAPWTGSPNTEAFF. The CDR3, as DNA: TGCAGTGCTCCCTGGACGGGGTCCCCGAACACTGAAGCTTTCTTT.

The chain combines TRBV3-1 with TRBJ2-7; 8 nucleotides match TRBD1. V trimming: 4 bases; J trimming: 5 bases; junction bases outside the gene matches: 7. Germline CDR1 LGHDT, CDR2 YNNKEL (reference sequence). The CDR3 has 14 amino acids. CDR3: CASSPWTGNDEQYF. In DNA, the CDR3 is TGTGCCAGCAGCCCCTGGACAGGGAACGACGAGCAGTACTTC.

This clonotype was seen a few times. The genes are TRBV19 and TRBJ1-4; tentative D call: TRBD1 (6 bases). V lost 7 bases and J lost 5, with 17 bases in between. The germline CDR1 and CDR2 sequences are LNHDA and SQIVND (reference sequence). The CDR3 totals 15 residues. CDR3 in amino acids: CASNQGQTRNEKLFF. The CDR3 bases are TGTGCCAGTAATCAAGGACAGACGAGGAATGAAAAACTGTTTTTT. The full variable domain, rest sourced from reference TRBV19 and TRBJ1-4, is DGGITQSPKYLFRKEGQNVTLSCEQNLNHDAMYWYRQDPGQGLRLIYYSQIVNDFQKGDIAEGYSVSREKKESFPLTVTSAQKNPTAFYLCASNQGQTRNEKLFFGSGTQLSVL.

This clonotype has only a few counts. The chain carries TRBV29-1 and TRBJ2-6, with 8 nucleotides matching TRBD2. Per the germline V gene, CDR1 is SQVTM and CDR2 is ANQGSEA. V lost 6 bases and J lost 0; bases outside the gene matches: 13. CDR3 length equals 18 residues. The CDR3 region is CSVAGALGSASGANVLTF. The DNA for the CDR3 is TGCAGCGTAGCGGGAGCGCTCGGGTCCGCCTCTGGGGCCAACGTCCTGACTTTC.

This chain links TRBV5-1 with TRBJ2-1, with D possibly matching TRBD1 (6 bases). Germline V CDR1 and CDR2: SGHRS, YFSETQ. The CDR3 spans 16 residues. V was shortened by 8 bases and J by 5 bases, with 23 bases between the two germline ends. CDR3 sequence (DNA): TGCGCCAGTACCCTACAGGCCCGAAGGGGGAACAATGAGCAGTTCTTC. This gives the protein CASTLQARRGNNEQFF.

This rearrangement joins TRBV7-3 to TRBJ2-1, with D uncertain. The CDR3 sequence is 14 residues long. Trimming took 5 bases from V and 6 from J, leaving 14 bases between them. Germline assignment: CDR1 SGHTA and CDR2 FQGTGA. The CDR3 DNA reads as TGTGCCAGCAGCATAAATACGGGTTCCAATGAGCAGTTCTTC. This sequence encodes CASSINTGSNEQFF. The entire variable domain, with the rest obtained from reference TRBV7-3 and TRBJ2-1, is as follows: GAGVSQTPSNKVTEKGKYVELRCDPISGHTALYWYRQSLGQGPEFLIYFQGTGAADDSGLPNDRFFAVRPEGSVSTLKIQRTERGDSAVYLCASSINTGSNEQFFGPGTRLTVL.

The chain employs TRBV20-1 and TRBJ2-7; D remains ambiguous. Trimming removed 2 bases from V and 0 bases from J, with 8 bases in between. There are 13 residues in the CDR3. Germline lookup yields CDR1 DFQATT and CDR2 SNEGSKA (reference sequence). The CDR3 is CSARPPSSYEQYF. The CDR3 region has the DNA TGCAGTGCTAGACCCCCGAGCTCCTACGAGCAGTACTTC.